The 9 T cell receptor beta chains listed next were all sequenced from one sample in a study of vaccination effects on CD4 cells after COVID-19. With the ViraFEST assay, the study expanded antigen-specific CD4+ T cells using viral peptide pools, then sequenced them. When about ten days of culture had elapsed, CD4+ T cells were isolated. Their SARS-CoV-2 infection, verified by PCR, occurred between March and December 2020. No antigen has been assigned to these receptors. Assay: immunoSEQ multiplex PCR; the TCRdb copy retains only in-frame clones and omits some. The sample lists tens of thousands of clones; around 76% were seen once. The material sequenced was CD4+ T cells from PBMCs cultured with HIV peptides, taken before COVID-19 vaccination. The subset denotes: HIV-1 Nef peptide pool negative control/reference culture. These receptor sequences come from a human donor who had a prior SARS-CoV-2 infection.

J is TRBJ2-3 and V is TRBV19; D may be TRBD1 (5 bases). The length of the CDR3 is 16 residues. Trimming took off 5 bases at V and 4 bases at J, with 19 bases between the two ends. Germline V gene sequence: CDR1 LNHDA, CDR2 SQIVND (reference sequence). The CDR3 loop is CASSWQGSAGPDTQYF. DNA of the CDR3: TGTGCCAGTAGTTGGCAGGGATCAGCAGGGCCAGATACGCAGTATTTT.

This clone showed up just a few times. The chain links TRBV18 to TRBJ1-2; 7 bases agree with TRBD1. The germline V gene encodes CDR1 KGHSH and CDR2 LQKENI. The V gene end was trimmed by 3 bases and the J gene end by 6 bases; junction bases not matched to a gene: 4. This CDR3 has 13 residues. The CDR3 DNA sequence: TGTGCCAGCTCACCGCGAGGGACAGATGGCTACACCTTC. Its translation: CASSPRGTDGYTF.

The sample holds a few counts of this clone. The V call is TRBV18, the J call TRBJ2-3; D might be TRBD2 (6 bases). From germline, CDR1 is KGHSH and CDR2 LQKENI. The CDR3 runs 13 residues. Between the trimmed V and J ends, which lost 8 bases and 6 bases, there was a span of 15 bases. This CDR3 reads CASATAGGDTQYF. The CDR3 nucleotides read TGTGCCAGCGCGACAGCCGGAGGGGATACGCAGTATTTT. The complete variable domain, with remaining parts taken from reference TRBV18 and TRBJ2-3, reads NAGVMQNPRHLVRRRGQEARLRCSPMKGHSHVYWYRQLPEEGLKFMVYLQKENIIDESGMPKERFSAEFPKEGPSILRIQQVVRGDSAAYFCASATAGGDTQYFGPGTRLTVL.

This clone was seen once. The rearrangement joins TRBV15 to TRBJ2-7; 7 positions agree with TRBD2. The CDR3 consists of 17 residues. CDR1 is LNHNV, CDR2 YYDKDF, per germline (reference sequence). V lost 1 base to trimming and J lost 4 bases; unmatched junction nucleotides: 13. This CDR3 reads CATSRASGGVSGYEQYF. The CDR3 bases are TGTGCCACCAGCAGAGCTTCTGGGGGGGTGAGTGGGTACGAGCAGTACTTC.

V and J are TRBV6-1 and TRBJ2-1; the D is unclear. This CDR3 is 13 amino acids long. Trimming removed 2 bases at V and 4 bases at J, with 6 bases between. Germline CDR1 and CDR2: MNHNS and SASEGT. CDR3 protein: CASSENRYNEQFF. In DNA, the CDR3 is TGTGCCAGCAGTGAAAATCGTTACAATGAGCAGTTCTTC.

This clone was observed a single time. The chain joins TRBV4-1 to TRBJ1-4; TRBD1 matches at 10 bases. This CDR3 has 16 residues. V trimming: 4 bases; J trimming: 2 bases; junction bases outside the gene matches: 4. From germline, CDR1 is MGHRA and CDR2 YSYEKL. Here the CDR3 reads CASSRGQGVTNEKLFF. The CDR3 coding sequence is TGCGCCAGCAGCCGCGGACAGGGGGTTACTAATGAAAAACTGTTTTTT.

V is TRBV7-2 and J is TRBJ1-6; no firm D call. Trimming took 6 bases from V and 7 from J, leaving 13 bases between them. The CDR3 spans 14 residues. Germline V gene data show CDR1 as SGHTA and CDR2 as FQGNSA. The CDR3: CASRAGMGNSPLHF. The CDR3 DNA sequence: TGTGCCAGCAGGGCCGGGATGGGAAATTCACCCCTCCACTTT.

This clone appeared a few times. The chain uses TRBV18 and TRBJ2-7, with a possible D match to TRBD2 (5 bases). Trimming took off 3 bases at V and 5 bases at J, with 14 bases between the two ends. There are 14 residues in the CDR3. The V gene's germline CDR1 is KGHSH and CDR2 LQKENI. CDR3 DNA: TGTGCCAGCTCACCTGACTATGGTTTGCACGAGCAGTACTTC. Translation: CASSPDYGLHEQYF.

This clone has only a few counts. The genes are TRBV2 and TRBJ1-6; D is unclear. V lost 3 bases and J lost 4, with 13 bases in between. This CDR3 spans 16 amino acids. Germline V CDR1 and CDR2: SNHLY, FYNNEI. The CDR3 nucleotides read TGTGCCAGCAGTGAGCGGGAAATTGGGTATAATTCACCCCTCCACTTT. Protein sequence: CASSEREIGYNSPLHF.